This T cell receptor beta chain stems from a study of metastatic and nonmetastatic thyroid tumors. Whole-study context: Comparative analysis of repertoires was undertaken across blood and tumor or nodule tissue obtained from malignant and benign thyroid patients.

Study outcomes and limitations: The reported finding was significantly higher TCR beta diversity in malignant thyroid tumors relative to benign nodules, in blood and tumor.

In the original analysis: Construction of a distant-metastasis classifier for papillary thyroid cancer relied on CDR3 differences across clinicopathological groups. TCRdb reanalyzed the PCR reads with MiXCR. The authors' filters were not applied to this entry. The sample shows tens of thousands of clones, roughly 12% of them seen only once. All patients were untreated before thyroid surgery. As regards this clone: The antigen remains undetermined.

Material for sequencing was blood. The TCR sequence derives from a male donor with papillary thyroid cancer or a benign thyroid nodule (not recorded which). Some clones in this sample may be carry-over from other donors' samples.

The CDR3 loop is CSASRAGELFF. The DNA for the CDR3 is TGCAGTGCTTCTAGGGCCGGGGAGCTGTTTTTT. This chain uses TRBV20-1 with TRBJ2-2; D is unresolved. The CDR3 consists of 11 residues. V was shortened by 5 bases and J by 6 bases, with 7 bases between the two germline ends. CDR1 is DFQATT and CDR2 is SNEGSKA in the germline V gene (reference sequence).